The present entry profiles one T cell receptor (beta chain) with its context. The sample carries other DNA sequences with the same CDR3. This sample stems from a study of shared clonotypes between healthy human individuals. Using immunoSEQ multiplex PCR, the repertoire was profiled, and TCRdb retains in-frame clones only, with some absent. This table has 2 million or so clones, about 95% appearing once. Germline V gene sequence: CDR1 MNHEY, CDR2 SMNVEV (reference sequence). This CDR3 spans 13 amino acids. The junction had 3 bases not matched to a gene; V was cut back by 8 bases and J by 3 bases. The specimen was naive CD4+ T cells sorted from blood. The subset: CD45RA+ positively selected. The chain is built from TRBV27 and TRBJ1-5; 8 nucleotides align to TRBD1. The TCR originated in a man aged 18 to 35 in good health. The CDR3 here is CASRQGFNQPQHF. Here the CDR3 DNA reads TGTGCCAGCCGACAGGGGTTCAATCAGCCCCAGCATTTT.